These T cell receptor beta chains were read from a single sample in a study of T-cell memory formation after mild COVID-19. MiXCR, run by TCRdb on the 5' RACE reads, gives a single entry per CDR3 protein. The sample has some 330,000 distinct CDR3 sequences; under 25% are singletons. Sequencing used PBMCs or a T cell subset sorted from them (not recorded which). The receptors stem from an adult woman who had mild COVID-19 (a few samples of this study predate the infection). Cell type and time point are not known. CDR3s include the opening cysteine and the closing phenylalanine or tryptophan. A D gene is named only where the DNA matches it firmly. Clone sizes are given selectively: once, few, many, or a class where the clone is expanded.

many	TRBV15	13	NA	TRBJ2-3	CATSHRGTDTQYF	TGTGCCACCAGCCATCGGGGCACAGATACGCAGTATTTT
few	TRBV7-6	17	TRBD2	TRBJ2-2	CASSPYLAEENTGELFF	TGTGCCAGCAGCCCCTACCTAGCGGAGGAGAACACCGGGGAGCTGTTTTTT
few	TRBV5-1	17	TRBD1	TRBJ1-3	CASSHGQALTSGNTIYF	TGCGCCAGCAGCCACGGACAGGCGCTCACCTCTGGAAACACCATATATTTT
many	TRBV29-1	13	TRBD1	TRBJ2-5	CSVDQGARETQYF	TGCAGCGTTGACCAGGGGGCTCGTGAGACCCAGTACTTC
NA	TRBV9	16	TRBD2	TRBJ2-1	CASSVANLAGVNEQFF	TGTGCCAGCAGCGTAGCTAACCTAGCGGGAGTCAATGAGCAGTTCTTC
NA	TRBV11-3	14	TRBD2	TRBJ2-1	CASSRTSVRNEQFF	TGTGCCAGCAGCCGGACTAGCGTTCGCAATGAGCAGTTCTTC
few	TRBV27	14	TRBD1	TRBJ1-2	CASSRQGEDYGYTF	TGTGCCAGCAGTCGACAGGGGGAAGACTATGGCTACACCTTC
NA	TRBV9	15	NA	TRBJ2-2	CASSAGLPNTGELFF	TGTGCCAGCAGCGCCGGACTACCGAACACCGGGGAGCTGTTTTTT
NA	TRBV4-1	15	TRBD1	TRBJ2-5	CASSEDRGKAETQYF	TGCGCCAGCAGCGAGGACAGGGGGAAAGCAGAGACCCAGTACTTC
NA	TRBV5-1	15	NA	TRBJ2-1	CASSPREGGSNEQFF	TGCGCCAGCAGCCCGAGGGAGGGGGGGAGCAATGAGCAGTTCTTC
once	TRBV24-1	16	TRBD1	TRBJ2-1	CATAGTGSISYNEQFF	TGTGCCACCGCCGGGACAGGGTCCATCTCTTACAATGAGCAGTTCTTC
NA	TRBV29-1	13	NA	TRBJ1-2	CSVLWELGYGYTF	TGCAGCGTTTTATGGGAATTAGGCTATGGCTACACCTTC
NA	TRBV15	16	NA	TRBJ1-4	CATSRDVGLTAEKLFF	TGTGCCACCAGCAGAGATGTCGGACTTACGGCCGAAAAACTGTTTTTT
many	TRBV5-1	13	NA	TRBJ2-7	CASSALESYEQYF	TGCGCCAGCAGCGCTTTGGAAAGCTACGAGCAGTACTTC
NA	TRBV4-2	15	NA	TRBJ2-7	CASSQGGGVTYEQYF	TGTGCCAGCAGCCAAGGGGGTGGGGTCACCTACGAGCAGTACTTC
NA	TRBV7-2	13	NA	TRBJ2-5	CASSLGRAETQYF	TGTGCCAGCAGCCTGGGCAGGGCGGAGACCCAGTACTTC
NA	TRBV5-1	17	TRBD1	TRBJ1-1	CASSAKNRGVWNTEAFF	TGCGCCAGCAGCGCAAAGAACAGGGGAGTTTGGAACACTGAAGCTTTCTTT
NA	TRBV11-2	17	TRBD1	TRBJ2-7	CASSLGFTGQAAYEQYF	TGTGCCAGCAGCTTAGGGTTCACCGGACAGGCAGCCTACGAGCAGTACTTC
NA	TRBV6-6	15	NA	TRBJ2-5	CASSYSGGLQETQYF	TGTGCCAGCAGTTACTCCGGGGGGCTTCAAGAGACCCAGTACTTC
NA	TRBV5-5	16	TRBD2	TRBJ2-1	CASSFHQRGELDEQFF	TGTGCCAGCAGCTTCCATCAGCGGGGGGAACTCGATGAGCAGTTCTTC
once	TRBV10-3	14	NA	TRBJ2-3	CAISESEGASTQYF	TGTGCCATCAGTGAGTCAGAAGGGGCCAGTACGCAGTATTTT
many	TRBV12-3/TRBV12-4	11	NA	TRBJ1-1	CASSFDTEAFF	TGTGCCAGCAGTTTCGACACTGAAGCTTTCTTT
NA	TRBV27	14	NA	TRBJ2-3	CASSLSLGSDTQYF	TGTGCCAGCAGTTTATCTCTTGGGAGCGATACGCAGTATTTT
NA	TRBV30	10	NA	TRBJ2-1	CAWSGYEQFF	TGTGCCTGGAGTGGGTACGAGCAGTTCTTC
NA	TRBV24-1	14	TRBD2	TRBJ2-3	CATSDFGRADTQYF	TGTGCCACCAGTGACTTCGGGAGGGCAGATACGCAGTATTTT
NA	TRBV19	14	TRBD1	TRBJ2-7	CASSTGQSPYEQYF	TGTGCCAGTAGTACGGGACAGTCCCCCTACGAGCAGTACTTC
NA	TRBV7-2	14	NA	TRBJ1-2	CASSLASGVYGYTF	TGTGCCAGCAGCTTAGCGTCCGGGGTCTATGGCTACACCTTC
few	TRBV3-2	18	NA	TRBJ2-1	CASSQDPQGGRSYNEQFF	TGTGCCAGCAGCCAAGATCCCCAAGGGGGGCGCTCCTACAATGAGCAGTTCTTC
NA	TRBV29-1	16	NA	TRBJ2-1	CSVEVGGPSSYNEQFF	TGCAGCGTTGAAGTAGGCGGACCTAGCTCCTACAATGAGCAGTTCTTC
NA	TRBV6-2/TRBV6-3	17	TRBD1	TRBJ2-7	CASSPPFGTESGSEQYF	TGTGCCAGCAGTCCGCCCTTTGGGACAGAGAGTGGAAGCGAGCAGTACTTC
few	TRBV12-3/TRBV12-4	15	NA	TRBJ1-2	CASSLAGDLPYGYTF	TGTGCCAGCAGTTTGGCAGGGGATCTGCCCTATGGCTACACCTTC
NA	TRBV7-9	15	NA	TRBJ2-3	CASSAPTDHGDTQYF	TGTGCCAGCTCGGCCCCCACGGACCATGGAGATACGCAGTATTTT
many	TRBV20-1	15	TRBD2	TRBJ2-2	CSARDGAGVGGELFF	TGCAGTGCTAGGGACGGAGCGGGAGTAGGCGGGGAGCTGTTTTTT
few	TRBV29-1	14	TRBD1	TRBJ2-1	CSVDRDRVFNEQFF	TGCAGCGTTGACCGGGACAGGGTGTTCAATGAGCAGTTCTTC
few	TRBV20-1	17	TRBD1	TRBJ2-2	CSARDLRDRGGTGELFF	TGCAGTGCTAGAGATTTGCGGGACAGGGGTGGCACCGGGGAGCTGTTTTTT